The next 21 T cell receptor beta chains were all read from a single sample in a study of blood T cell repertoires in COVID-19. The table came from immunoSEQ multiplex PCR; TCRdb's copy has only in-frame clones and leaves some out. The sample lists about 160,000 clones; roughly 86% were seen once. Input material: peripheral blood. These receptors were taken from a man aged 50-60 years with active or convalescent COVID-19.

The chain links TRBV13 to TRBJ2-4; D is ambiguous. Trimming took 2 bases from V and 0 from J, leaving 5 bases between them. Per germline, CDR1 PRHDT and CDR2 FYEKMQ (reference sequence). The CDR3 loop spans 14 amino acids. The CDR3 nucleotides read TGTGCCAGCAGCTTAATCCTAGCCAAAAACATTCAGTACTTC. It is translated as CASSLILAKNIQYF.

The gene calls are TRBV6-5 and TRBJ2-3; D is uncertain. CDR3 length: 14 amino acids. The V and J ends lost 2 bases and 1 base respectively, with 7 bases between them. The germline V gene has CDR1 MNHEY and CDR2 SVGAGI. CDR3 sequence (DNA): TGTGCCAGCAGTTACGCGGTCGGCACAGATACGCAGTATTTT. It specifies CASSYAVGTDTQYF.

The gene calls are TRBV7-2 and TRBJ2-1, with D perhaps TRBD1 (5 bases). Trimming took off 2 bases at V and 9 bases at J, with 17 bases between the two ends. The germline V gene has CDR1 SGHTA and CDR2 FQGNSA. This CDR3 contains 15 residues. Written as DNA, the CDR3 is TGTGCCAGCAGCTTATTAACAGGTTCGGCTGGTGAGCAGTTCTTC. As protein: CASSLLTGSAGEQFF.

The chain is built from TRBV27 and TRBJ2-1; a weak D match, TRBD1 (5 bases). Trimming stripped 7 bases from V and 5 bases from J, with 15 bases between. The germline gives CDR1 MNHEY, CDR2 SMNVEV (reference sequence). The CDR3 spans 14 residues. The CDR3 bases are TGTGCCAGCACCGGCCTGGGGCTTAACAATGAGCAGTTCTTC. It codes for CASTGLGLNNEQFF.

This chain uses TRBV2 with TRBJ1-2; D gene uncertain. The CDR3 is made up of 12 amino acids. The V end lost 6 bases, the J end lost 4 bases, and 9 bases lay between the germline ends. Germline assignment: CDR1 SNHLY and CDR2 FYNNEI. The CDR3: CASRGGSYGYTF. The CDR3 region has the DNA TGTGCCAGCAGGGGAGGGTCCTATGGCTACACCTTC.

The J gene is TRBJ1-5, the V gene TRBV4-3; D is uncertain. V was pared by 0 bases and J by 0 bases, with 12 bases between. The CDR3 extends over 17 amino acids. The germline CDR1 and CDR2 sequences are LGHNA and YSLEER. The DNA of the CDR3 is TGCGCCAGCAGCCAAGATCAAGGGAGCTATAGCAATCAGCCCCAGCATTTT. Translating it yields CASSQDQGSYSNQPQHF.

The chain carries TRBV28 and TRBJ2-7; D uncertain. CDR1 and CDR2 (germline): MDHEN, SYDVKM. V lost 7 bases, J lost 6 bases, and 19 bases lay in between. The CDR3 extends over 14 amino acids. DNA for the CDR3: TGTGCCAGCACTAAAACCGTCTTGGTCTCCGAGCAGTACTTC. It codes for CASTKTVLVSEQYF.

CDR3 DNA sequence: TGTGCCAGCAGCCAAGATCCGGGACAGGGCTACGAGCAGTACTTC. Translating gives CASSQDPGQGYEQYF. The gene calls are TRBV3-1 (or the pseudogene TRBV3-2) and TRBJ2-7, with 9 bases lining up with TRBD1. The germline CDR1 and CDR2 sequences are LGHDT and YNNKEL (reference sequence). The length of the CDR3 is 15 residues. Unmatched junction bases numbered 3, after V lost 0 bases and J lost 3 bases.

The chain has TRBV18 and TRBJ2-1; tentative D call: TRBD1 (6 bases). CDR1 and CDR2 from the germline V gene are KGHSH and LQKENI. Trimming shortened V by 3 bases and J by 4 bases, and 10 bases separated the two germline ends. The CDR3 extends over 14 amino acids. CDR3 amino acids: CASSPEQGYNEQFF. The CDR3 DNA reads as TGTGCCAGCTCACCCGAACAGGGTTACAATGAGCAGTTCTTC.

This clone was recorded once. The rearrangement joins TRBV6-5 to TRBJ2-7, with 12 bases identical to TRBD2. V lost 3 bases and J lost 3; bases outside the gene matches: 6. The CDR3 extends over 16 amino acids. Germline V gives CDR1 MNHEY, CDR2 SVGAGI. In DNA, the CDR3 is TGTGCCAGCAGTTATCTCGGACTAGCGGGATACTACGAGCAGTACTTC. Its protein product is CASSYLGLAGYYEQYF.

The CDR3 loop is CATSESPGQGLGGYTF. DNA for the CDR3: TGTGCCACCAGTGAGTCACCGGGACAGGGGCTAGGCGGCTACACCTTC. The V call is TRBV24-1, the J call TRBJ1-2, with 10 bases lining up with TRBD1. CDR1 and CDR2 from the germline V gene are KGHDR and SFDVKD. The junction had 12 bases not matched to a gene; V was cut back by 4 bases and J by 8 bases. CDR3 length: 16 residues.

The gene calls are TRBV7-2 and TRBJ2-1, with 10 nucleotides matching TRBD1. This CDR3 is built from 16 residues. Looked up from germline, CDR1 is SGHTA and CDR2 is FQGNSA. With 0 bases clipped from V and 5 bases from J, the junction kept 4 bases outside the gene matches. The CDR3 DNA follows: TGTGCCAGCAGCTTAGCGCTGGGACAGGGGAACAATGAGCAGTTCTTC. As protein: CASSLALGQGNNEQFF.

The genes are TRBV20-1 and TRBJ1-5; 8 bases line up with TRBD1. J gave up 7 bases and V 3 bases, and 5 bases lay outside the gene matches. Germline CDR1 and CDR2: DFQATT and SNEGSKA (reference sequence). This CDR3 comprises 13 residues. CDR3 sequence reads: CSASTGGLQPQHF. CDR3 nucleotide sequence: TGCAGTGCTAGTACAGGGGGGTTGCAGCCCCAGCATTTT.

This chain joins TRBV7-8 and TRBJ1-1; no firm D call. Germline V lookup: CDR1 SGHVS, CDR2 FQNEAQ. V lost 5 bases to trimming and J lost 3 bases, with 13 bases between them. The CDR3 consists of 14 residues. In nucleotides, the CDR3 is TGTGCCAGCAGCGTCGAAGCCAGGTACACTGAAGCTTTCTTT. Amino acids: CASSVEARYTEAFF.

The chain links TRBV6-5 to TRBJ2-2; D perhaps matches TRBD1 (5 bases). This CDR3 region has 14 residues. The germline V gene has CDR1 MNHEY and CDR2 SVGAGI. The V end lost 6 bases, the J end lost 0 bases, and 8 bases lay between the germline ends. CDR3 in amino acids: CASSRDSNTGELFF. The CDR3 DNA follows: TGTGCCAGCAGCAGGGATTCGAACACCGGGGAGCTGTTTTTT.

This clone occurred once. The chain recombines TRBV15 with TRBJ1-2; D call uncertain. V was pared by 0 bases and J by 4 bases, with 9 bases between. The length of the CDR3 is 14 residues. From germline, CDR1 is LNHNV and CDR2 YYDKDF (reference sequence). CDR3 loop: CATSRDGQSYGYTF. The CDR3 nucleotides are TGTGCCACCAGCAGAGATGGCCAAAGCTATGGCTACACCTTC.

This clone showed up just once. The gene calls are TRBV6-4 and TRBJ2-3, with D uncertain. Germline CDR1 and CDR2: MRHNA and SNTAGT. Trimming removed 8 bases at V and 4 bases at J, with 13 bases between. This CDR3 region has 13 residues. CDR3 DNA: TGTGCCAGCCCCTCTAAGCGCCCAGATACGCAGTATTTT. Amino acids: CASPSKRPDTQYF.

The chain combines TRBV24-1 with TRBJ1-1, with D uncertain. Germline assignment: CDR1 KGHDR and CDR2 SFDVKD. Trimming cost V 6 bases and J 8 bases, with 15 bases left between them. This CDR3 comprises 13 residues. The CDR3: CATSPREGREAFF. Here the CDR3 DNA reads TGTGCCACCAGTCCGAGGGAAGGCCGGGAAGCTTTCTTT.

This clone was picked up one time. The chain has TRBV19 and TRBJ2-1; 12 nucleotides agree with TRBD1. The CDR3 length is 17 residues. With V trimmed by 7 bases and J by 8 bases, 15 bases remained unmatched. Germline CDR1 is LNHDA and CDR2 is SQIVND (reference sequence). Here the CDR3 reads CASTIAGQGAAWYEQFF. The DNA of the CDR3 is TGTGCCAGTACGATAGCGGGACAGGGGGCAGCTTGGTATGAGCAGTTCTTC.

This sequence joins TRBV4-1 and TRBJ2-7, with TRBD2 as a possible D gene (5 bases). V dropped 1 base and J dropped 7 bases, with 17 bases sitting between them. The CDR3 covers 15 residues. Germline lookup yields CDR1 MGHRA and CDR2 YSYEKL. CDR3 in DNA: TGCGCCAGCAGCCAAGGAGGGCTGGCCGGTTGGGAGCAGTACTTC. This gives the protein CASSQGGLAGWEQYF.

V is TRBV11-2 and J is TRBJ2-3, with TRBD1 as a possible D gene (6 bases). V was clipped by 0 bases and J by 4 bases, with 8 bases between them. Germline V gene lookup returns CDR1 SGHAT and CDR2 FQNNGV. This CDR3 is 14 amino acids long. The CDR3 region is CASSLDRGADTQYF. CDR3 nucleotide sequence: TGTGCCAGCAGCTTAGACAGGGGCGCAGATACGCAGTATTTT.